Listed below are T cell receptor beta chains from one sample, sequenced in a study of blood T cell repertoires in COVID-19. The method was immunoSEQ multiplex PCR; TCRdb's version includes in-frame clones alone and lacks a portion of them. The repertoire includes about 180,000 clones, 70% to 90% of them detected once, and approximately 2% sits in the top ten. Input material: peripheral blood. These receptors were obtained from a man aged 18 to 35 who had recovered from COVID-19. CDR3s include the opening cysteine and the closing phenylalanine or tryptophan. Each record gives: CDR3 protein, CDR3 length, V gene, J gene.

cdr3_aa: CASRSTGGTEAFF
cdr3_length: 13
v_call: TRBV7-9
j_call: TRBJ1-1

cdr3_aa: CASRRTGVGTEAFF
cdr3_length: 14
v_call: TRBV6-5
j_call: TRBJ1-1

cdr3_aa: CASSLGGAGGANVLTF
cdr3_length: 16
v_call: TRBV7-8
j_call: TRBJ2-6

cdr3_aa: CATSRGSDRSYNEQFF
cdr3_length: 16
v_call: TRBV15
j_call: TRBJ2-1

cdr3_aa: CASSSLSGNTIYF
cdr3_length: 13
v_call: TRBV5-5
j_call: TRBJ1-3

cdr3_aa: CASSPGGLNTDTQYF
cdr3_length: 15
v_call: TRBV7-8
j_call: TRBJ2-3

cdr3_aa: CAISESTRGSGSTDTQYF
cdr3_length: 18
v_call: TRBV10-3
j_call: TRBJ2-3

cdr3_aa: CASSSHRESRGEKLFF
cdr3_length: 16
v_call: TRBV11-2
j_call: TRBJ1-4

cdr3_aa: CASSESTANQPQHF
cdr3_length: 14
v_call: TRBV2
j_call: TRBJ1-5

cdr3_aa: CASSIPGLDYEQYF
cdr3_length: 14
v_call: TRBV28
j_call: TRBJ2-7

cdr3_aa: CASRQDRSTDTQYF
cdr3_length: 14
v_call: TRBV2
j_call: TRBJ2-3

cdr3_aa: CASSLAGGRTYEQYF
cdr3_length: 15
v_call: TRBV7-2
j_call: TRBJ2-7

cdr3_aa: CASSAGAWDYGYTF
cdr3_length: 14
v_call: TRBV2
j_call: TRBJ1-2

cdr3_aa: CASKREGLTGNTIYF
cdr3_length: 15
v_call: TRBV2
j_call: TRBJ1-3

cdr3_aa: CASSVLAGGTGEQYF
cdr3_length: 15
v_call: TRBV2
j_call: TRBJ2-7